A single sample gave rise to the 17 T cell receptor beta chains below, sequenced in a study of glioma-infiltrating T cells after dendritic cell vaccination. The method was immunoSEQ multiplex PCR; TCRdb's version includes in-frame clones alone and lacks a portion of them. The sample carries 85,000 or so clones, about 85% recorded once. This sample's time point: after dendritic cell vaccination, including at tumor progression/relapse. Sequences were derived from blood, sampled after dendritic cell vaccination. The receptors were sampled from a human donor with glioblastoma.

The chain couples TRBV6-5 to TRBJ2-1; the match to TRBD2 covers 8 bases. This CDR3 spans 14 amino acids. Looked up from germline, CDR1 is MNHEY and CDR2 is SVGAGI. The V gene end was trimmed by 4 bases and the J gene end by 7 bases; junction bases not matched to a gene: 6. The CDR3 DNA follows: TGTGCCAGCAGTTTAATAGCGGGGCCGAATGAGCAGTTCTTC. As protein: CASSLIAGPNEQFF.

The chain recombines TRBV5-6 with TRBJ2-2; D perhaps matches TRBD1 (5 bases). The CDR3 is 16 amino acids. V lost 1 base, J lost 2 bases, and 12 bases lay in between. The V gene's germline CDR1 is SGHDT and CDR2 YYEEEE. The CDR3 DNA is TGTGCCAGCAGCTTGAGACACCAGGGTAACACCGGGGAGCTGTTTTTT. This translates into CASSLRHQGNTGELFF.

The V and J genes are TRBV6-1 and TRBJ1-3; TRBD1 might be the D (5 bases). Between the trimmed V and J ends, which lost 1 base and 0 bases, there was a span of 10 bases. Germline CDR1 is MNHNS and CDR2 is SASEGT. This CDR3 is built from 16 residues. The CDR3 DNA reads TGTGCCAGCAGTGAAGTTGGGGCCCTCTCTGGAAACACCATATATTTT. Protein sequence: CASSEVGALSGNTIYF.

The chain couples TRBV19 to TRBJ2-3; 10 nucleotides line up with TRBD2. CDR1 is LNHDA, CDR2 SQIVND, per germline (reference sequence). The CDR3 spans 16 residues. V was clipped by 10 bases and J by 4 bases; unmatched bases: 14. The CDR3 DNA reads TGTGCCACCAGTTCATCTAGCGGGAGTCATCCAGATACGCAGTATTTT. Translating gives CATSSSSGSHPDTQYF. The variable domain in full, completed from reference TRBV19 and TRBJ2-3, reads DGGITQSPKYLFRKEGQNVTLSCEQNLNHDAMYWYRQDPGQGLRLIYYSQIVNDFQKGDIAEGYSVSREKKESFPLTVTSAQKNPTAFYLCATSSSSGSHPDTQYFGPGTRLTVL.

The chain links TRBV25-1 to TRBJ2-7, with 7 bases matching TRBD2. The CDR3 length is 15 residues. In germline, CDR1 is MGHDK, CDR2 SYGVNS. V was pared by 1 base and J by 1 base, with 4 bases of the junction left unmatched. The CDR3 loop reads CASSEWGGKSYEQYF. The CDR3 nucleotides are TGTGCCAGCAGTGAATGGGGGGGAAAATCCTACGAGCAGTACTTC.

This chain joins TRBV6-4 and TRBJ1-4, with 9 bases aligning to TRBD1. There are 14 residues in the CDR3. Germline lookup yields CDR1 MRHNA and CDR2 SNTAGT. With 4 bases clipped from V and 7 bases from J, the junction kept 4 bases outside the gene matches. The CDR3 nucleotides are TGTGCCAGCAGTGCGGACAGGGGTCGTGAAAAACTGTTTTTT. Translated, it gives CASSADRGREKLFF.

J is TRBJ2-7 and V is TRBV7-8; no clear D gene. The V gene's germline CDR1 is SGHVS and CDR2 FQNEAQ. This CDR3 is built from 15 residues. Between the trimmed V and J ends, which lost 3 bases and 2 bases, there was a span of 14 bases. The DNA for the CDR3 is TGTGCCAGCAGCTTCGAGCATTCCCCCACCTACGAGCAGTACTTC. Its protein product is CASSFEHSPTYEQYF.

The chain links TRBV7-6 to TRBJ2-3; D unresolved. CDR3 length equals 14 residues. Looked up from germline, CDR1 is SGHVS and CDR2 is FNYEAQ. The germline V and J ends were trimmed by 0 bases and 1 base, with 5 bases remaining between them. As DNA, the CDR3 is TGTGCCAGCAGCTTAGCGCAGGGCACAGATACGCAGTATTTT. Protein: CASSLAQGTDTQYF.

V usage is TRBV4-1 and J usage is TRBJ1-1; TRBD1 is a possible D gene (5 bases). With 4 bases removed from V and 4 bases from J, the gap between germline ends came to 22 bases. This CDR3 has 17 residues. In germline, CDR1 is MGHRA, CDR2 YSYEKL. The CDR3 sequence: CASSPRQSPLSGTEAFF. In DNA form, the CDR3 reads TGCGCCAGCAGCCCCCGACAGTCCCCCTTATCTGGCACTGAAGCTTTCTTT.

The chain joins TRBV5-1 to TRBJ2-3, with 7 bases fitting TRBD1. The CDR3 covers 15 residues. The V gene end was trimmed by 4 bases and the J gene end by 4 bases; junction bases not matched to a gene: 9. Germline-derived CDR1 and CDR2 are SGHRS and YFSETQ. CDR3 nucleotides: TGCGCCAGCAGCAAGGGGACAGAGGGAGCAGATACGCAGTATTTT. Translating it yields CASSKGTEGADTQYF. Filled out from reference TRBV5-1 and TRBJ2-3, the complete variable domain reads KAGVTQTPRYLIKTRGQQVTLSCSPISGHRSVSWYQQTPGQGLQFLFEYFSETQRNKGNFPGRFSGRQFSNSRSEMNVSTLELGDSALYLCASSKGTEGADTQYFGPGTRLTVL.

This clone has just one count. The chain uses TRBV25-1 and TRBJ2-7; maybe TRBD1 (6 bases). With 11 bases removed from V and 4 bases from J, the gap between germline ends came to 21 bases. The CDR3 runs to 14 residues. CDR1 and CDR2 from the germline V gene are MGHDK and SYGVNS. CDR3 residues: CAGTVTGGFYEQYF. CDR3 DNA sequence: TGTGCCGGCACTGTGACAGGAGGATTTTACGAGCAGTACTTC.

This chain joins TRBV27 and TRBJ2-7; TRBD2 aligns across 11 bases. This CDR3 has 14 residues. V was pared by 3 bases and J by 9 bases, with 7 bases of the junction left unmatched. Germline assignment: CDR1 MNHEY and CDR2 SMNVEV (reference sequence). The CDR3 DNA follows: TGTGCCAGCAGTTTCAGGACTAGCGGGCAAGGGCAGTACTTC. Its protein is CASSFRTSGQGQYF.

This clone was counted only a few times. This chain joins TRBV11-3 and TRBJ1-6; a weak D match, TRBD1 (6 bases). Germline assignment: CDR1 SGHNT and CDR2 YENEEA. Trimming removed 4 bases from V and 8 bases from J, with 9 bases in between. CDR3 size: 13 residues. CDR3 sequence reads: CASSSRTDSPLHF. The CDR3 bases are TGTGCCAGCAGCTCGCGGACAGATTCACCCCTCCACTTT.

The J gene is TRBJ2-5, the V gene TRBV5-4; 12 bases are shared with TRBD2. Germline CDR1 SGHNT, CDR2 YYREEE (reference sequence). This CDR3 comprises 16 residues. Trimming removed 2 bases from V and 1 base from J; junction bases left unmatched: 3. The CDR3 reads CASSLATSGGQETQYF. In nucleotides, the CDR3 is TGTGCCAGCAGCTTAGCGACTAGCGGGGGCCAAGAGACCCAGTACTTC.

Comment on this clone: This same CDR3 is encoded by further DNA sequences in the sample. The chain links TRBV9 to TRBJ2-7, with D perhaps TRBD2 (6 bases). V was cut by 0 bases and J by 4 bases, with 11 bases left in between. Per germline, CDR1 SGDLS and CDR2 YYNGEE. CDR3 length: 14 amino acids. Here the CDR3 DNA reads TGTGCCAGCAGCGTAGGTGGGGGGAATTACGAGCAGTACTTC. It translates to CASSVGGGNYEQYF.

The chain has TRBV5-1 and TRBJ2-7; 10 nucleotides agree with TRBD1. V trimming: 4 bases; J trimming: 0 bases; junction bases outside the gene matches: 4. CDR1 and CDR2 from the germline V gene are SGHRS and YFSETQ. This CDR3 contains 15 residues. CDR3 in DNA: TGCGCCAGCAGCACGGGACAGGGGCACTCCTACGAGCAGTACTTC. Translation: CASSTGQGHSYEQYF.

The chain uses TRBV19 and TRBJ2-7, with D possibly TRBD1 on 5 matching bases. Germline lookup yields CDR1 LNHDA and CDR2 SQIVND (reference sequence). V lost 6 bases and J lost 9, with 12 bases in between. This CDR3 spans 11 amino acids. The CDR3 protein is CASRGQGRQYF. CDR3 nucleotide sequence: TGTGCCAGTAGAGGGCAGGGAAGGCAGTACTTC. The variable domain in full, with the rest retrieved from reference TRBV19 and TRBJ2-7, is DGGITQSPKYLFRKEGQNVTLSCEQNLNHDAMYWYRQDPGQGLRLIYYSQIVNDFQKGDIAEGYSVSREKKESFPLTVTSAQKNPTAFYLCASRGQGRQYFGPGTRLTVT.